This TCR beta chain was identified in a study of human T cells and chemical hapten exposure. Study context: Patients were mainly female, each with alopecia areata, totalis or universalis.

This clonotype was seen many times. V shed 0 bases, J shed 4 bases, and the junction held 7 bases outside the gene matches. The CDR3 spans 17 residues. Per germline, CDR1 LGHDT and CDR2 YNNKEL (reference sequence). What the library attached to individual cDNA molecules were unique molecular identifiers. Authors' analysis steps: TCR counts had a median of about 94,000 per sample and spanned about 20,000 to 750,000. MiXCR, applied by TCRdb to the RACE reads, yields one record per CDR3 protein. TCRdb's processing, not the authors' own work, is the source of the V and J calls. Among about 62,000 distinct CDR3 sequences, about 6.7% were seen once, and the ten largest hold approximately 1.6%. Documented time point: pre-sensitization, week 0. Treatment meaning: therapeutic diphenylcyclopropenone sensitization with weekly scalp DPC.

The sequences come from whole blood, collected in connection with sensitization to the hapten diphenylcyclopropenone (DPC). The rearrangement joins TRBV3-1 to TRBJ1-3; 9 bases match TRBD1. The TCR was taken from a woman aged 30 to 39 with alopecia areata. Some clones in this sample may be carry-over from other donors' samples. The CDR3 protein is CASSQEPGQGIGNTIYF. CDR3 nucleotide sequence: TGTGCCAGCAGCCAAGAACCGGGACAGGGTATAGGAAACACCATATATTTT.